The T cell receptor (beta chain) described here comes from a study of cytotoxic CD8 clonotypes in ibrutinib-treated CLL. Overall study: There were, on average, roughly 260,000 productive templates and tens of thousands of productive rearrangements per sample.

Assay: immunoSEQ multiplex PCR; the TCRdb copy retains only in-frame clones and omits some. Among about 310,000 clones listed, roughly 85% were seen once. For TCR beta libraries, about 2 micrograms of genomic DNA were obtained from cryopreserved PBMCs. Study-level results: Sustained-remission and progressing patients diverged in sampling times.

V shed 4 bases, J shed 7 bases, and the junction held 9 bases outside the gene matches. Germline V gene lookup returns CDR1 SGHTA and CDR2 FQGTGA. CDR3 length: 15 amino acids. Comment on this clone: Its antigen is unknown.

The source was PBMCs, collected before ibrutinib treatment. This chain joins TRBV7-3 and TRBJ2-1, with TRBD1 matching over 8 bases. The sequence was collected from a human donor with chronic lymphocytic leukemia. DNA of the CDR3: TGTGCCAGCAGCTCCTCAGGGGGCTGGGGTAATGAGCAGTTCTTC. It specifies CASSSSGGWGNEQFF.